This is a list of T cell receptor beta chains from one sample in a study of T cell repertoires in cytomegalovirus infection. Their antigens are not known. TCRdb re-derived calls from the reads in MiXCR, one entry per CDR3 protein. The data contain fewer than 60,000 distinct CDR3 sequences, less than 20% of them seen just once; the ten biggest clones take up around 80%. The input for sequencing was CD8+ T cells from cultured PBMCs, taken from culture after CMV antigen stimulation. The receptors stem from a human donor in good health (CMV status not recorded). Some clones in this sample may be carry-over from other donors' samples. Both conserved end residues are part of each CDR3. A D gene is named only where the DNA matches it firmly. Where a row states a size, it is once, few, many or the class of an expanded clone; other rows omit it.

J,D,V,size,DNA,CDR3
TRBJ1-2,-,TRBV12-5,few,TGTGCTAGTGGATTGAGGGCGGTCCTCTATGGCTACACCTTC,CASGLRAVLYGYTF
TRBJ1-4,-,TRBV7-2,-,TGTGCCAGCAGCACCAGACAGCCATCAACTAATGAAAAACTGTTTTTT,CASSTRQPSTNEKLFF
TRBJ1-1,-,TRBV19,-,TGTGCCAGTAGTATAGGAAACGGAGGCACTGAAGCTTTCTTT,CASSIGNGGTEAFF
TRBJ2-3,TRBD2,TRBV29-1,few,TGCAGCGCCCCTGGACTAGCGGGGCAGTATTTT,CSAPGLAGQYF
TRBJ2-7,TRBD1,TRBV4-1,-,TGCGCCAGCAGCCACCACCCCCGGGACAGTTCCTACGAGCAGTACTTC,CASSHHPRDSSYEQYF
TRBJ1-1,TRBD1,TRBV20-1,-,TGCAGTGCTCGGGACAGGGCGGGGGACACTGAAGCTTTCTTT,CSARDRAGDTEAFF
TRBJ1-5,-,TRBV6-2/TRBV6-3,-,TGTGCCAGCAGCCATAGTCAGAGAGGGAATCAGCCCCAGCATTTT,CASSHSQRGNQPQHF
TRBJ2-7,TRBD1,TRBV7-8,-,TGTGCCAGCAGCTTAATCAGGGGGTTGATCTACGAGCAGTACTTC,CASSLIRGLIYEQYF
TRBJ1-5,TRBD1,TRBV7-2,once,TGTGCCAGCAGCCGGACAGGGGGCTATCAGCCCCAGCATTTT,CASSRTGGYQPQHF
TRBJ2-7,TRBD1,TRBV11-1,-,TGTGCCAGCAGCTTCGGGACAGGGGGAACCTACGAGCAGTACTTC,CASSFGTGGTYEQYF
TRBJ1-6,TRBD1,TRBV6-5,medium-sized,TGTGCCAGCAGTTACCTAGACAGGGGGCCCTTGAGCTCCTATAATTCACCCCTCCACTTT,CASSYLDRGPLSSYNSPLHF
TRBJ1-1,-,TRBV28,few,TGTGCCAGCAAAAGGGGTTACTCTTTCTTT,CASKRGYSFF
TRBJ2-3,-,TRBV6-4,-,TGTGCCAGCAGTGATGGCGGTGGGGGAAGCACAGATACGCAGTATTTT,CASSDGGGGSTDTQYF
TRBJ2-3,TRBD1,TRBV7-9,few,TGTGCCAGCAGCAGTGGGACAGTCGATACGCAGTATTTT,CASSSGTVDTQYF
TRBJ1-1,-,TRBV6-1,few,TGTGCCAGCCAGCGGAACACTGAAGCTTTCTTT,CASQRNTEAFF
TRBJ2-1,-,TRBV4-3,-,TGCGCCAGCAGCCAAGATCAAGGAGTCTCCTACAATGAGCAGTTCTTC,CASSQDQGVSYNEQFF
TRBJ1-1,-,TRBV6-5,few,TGTGCCAGCAGTTACGAACTGAACACTGAAGCTTTCTTT,CASSYELNTEAFF
TRBJ2-1,TRBD1,TRBV29-1,-,TGCAGCGTCGAGGGACAGGGACTTTTGAATGAGCAGTTCTTC,CSVEGQGLLNEQFF
TRBJ2-7,-,TRBV12-3/TRBV12-4,few,TGTGCCAGCAGTTTTGGTCGGGGCAGGATTACCTACGAGCAGTACTTC,CASSFGRGRITYEQYF
TRBJ2-1,TRBD2,TRBV7-9,-,TGTGCCAGCACCGTTCTGGGCGGGGGGGCGTATGAGCAGTTCTTC,CASTVLGGGAYEQFF
TRBJ2-7,-,TRBV30,-,TGTGCCTGGAGTGTCTGGCAAAGCTACGAGCAGTACTTC,CAWSVWQSYEQYF
TRBJ2-1,TRBD2,TRBV7-9,few,TGTGCCAGCAGCCCCCTAGCGGGGGGCCGCTACAATGAGCAGTTCTTC,CASSPLAGGRYNEQFF
TRBJ1-2,TRBD1,TRBV7-2,-,TGTGCCAGCAGCTTAGGGGACAGGGGAAAGTACTATGGCTACACCTTC,CASSLGDRGKYYGYTF
TRBJ1-1,-,TRBV19,-,TGTGCCAGTAGTATTGGCCCTAGGGAAGCTTTCTTT,CASSIGPREAFF
TRBJ2-3,TRBD1,TRBV4-1,few,TGCGCCAGCAGCCCCCGGGACAGAGAAAGCACAGATACGCAGTATTTT,CASSPRDRESTDTQYF
TRBJ1-6,TRBD1,TRBV6-2/TRBV6-3,-,TGTGCCAGCAGTTCGTCTTCCAGGGGGGATAATTCACCCCTCCACTTT,CASSSSSRGDNSPLHF
TRBJ1-1,-,TRBV11-2,-,TGTGCCAGCAGCTTAGTCCAAAGGGGGAACACTGAAGCTTTCTTT,CASSLVQRGNTEAFF
TRBJ1-1,-,TRBV6-1,-,TGTGCCAGCCCCGAGGGGACGAACACTGAAGCTTTCTTT,CASPEGTNTEAFF
TRBJ1-2,-,TRBV7-2,few,TGTGCCAGCAGCTTAGCGGGCAGGGACTATGGCTACACCTTC,CASSLAGRDYGYTF
TRBJ1-2,-,TRBV20-1,-,TGCAGTGCTAGGACAGACTATGGCTACACCTTC,CSARTDYGYTF
TRBJ1-2,-,TRBV5-1,-,TGCGCCAGCAGCTTACGAACCTATGGCTACACCTTC,CASSLRTYGYTF
TRBJ2-7,TRBD1,TRBV7-8,many,TGTGCCAGCAGCTTTGACAGGGGGCTCTACGAGCAGTACTTC,CASSFDRGLYEQYF
TRBJ2-4,TRBD2,TRBV7-9,-,TGTGCCAGCAGCTTAAGCAGCGGGGGGGGAAGAAACATTCAGTACTTC,CASSLSSGGGRNIQYF
TRBJ1-2,-,TRBV7-8,many,TGTGCCAGCAGCTTAGCCGGACCTAACTATGGCTACACCTTC,CASSLAGPNYGYTF
TRBJ1-1,-,TRBV4-1,few,TGCGCCAGCAGCCATTCGTGGGGGAACACTGAAGCTTTCTTT,CASSHSWGNTEAFF
TRBJ2-3,-,TRBV7-2,-,TGTGCCAGCAGCTCAGGTGGGGGCAATACGCAGTATTTT,CASSSGGGNTQYF
TRBJ2-7,-,TRBV28,-,TGTGCCAGCAGCAGACATGGGCACGAGCAGTACTTC,CASSRHGHEQYF
TRBJ1-5,-,TRBV5-6,few,TGTGCCAGCAGCGTTAATCGGCAGCCCCAGCATTTT,CASSVNRQPQHF
TRBJ2-7,TRBD1,TRBV7-8,few,TGTGCCAGCAGCTGGGCCGGGACAGGCTACGAGCAGTACTTC,CASSWAGTGYEQYF
TRBJ2-1,TRBD1,TRBV6-2/TRBV6-3,few,TGTGCCAGCGACCTATCGGGACAGGGTTACAATGAGCAGTTCTTC,CASDLSGQGYNEQFF
TRBJ1-5,-,TRBV6-2/TRBV6-3,few,TGTGCCAGCAGTTACTCGCCACTGAATCAGCCCCAGCATTTT,CASSYSPLNQPQHF
TRBJ2-7,-,TRBV5-1,-,TGCGCCAGCAGCTTAGAACAGGGTGGTTCGTACGAGCAGTACTTC,CASSLEQGGSYEQYF
TRBJ1-2,-,TRBV12-3/TRBV12-4,-,TGTGCCAGCAGTGAGACAGGAGATCCTTATGGCTACACCTTC,CASSETGDPYGYTF
TRBJ1-5,-,TRBV6-1,few,TGTGCCAGCAGTGAAGAAGGGGGGGGCAATCAGCCCCAGCATTTT,CASSEEGGGNQPQHF
TRBJ1-5,-,TRBV27,few,TGTGCCAGCAGTTTATCAAGGGGTGGGAATCAGCCCCAGCATTTT,CASSLSRGGNQPQHF
TRBJ1-1,-,TRBV27,-,TGTGCCAGTCAAGTGGGCACGAACACTGAAGCTTTCTTT,CASQVGTNTEAFF
TRBJ2-1,-,TRBV7-2,-,TGTGCCACCTCGGCGGAGGCAACCTACAATGAGCAGTTCTTC,CATSAEATYNEQFF
TRBJ1-5,-,TRBV6-1,-,TGTGCCAGCAGTGAAGCGGCGGGGGTGATTGGCAATCAGCCCCAGCATTTT,CASSEAAGVIGNQPQHF
TRBJ1-1,-,TRBV19,-,TGTGCCAGTAGACGGGGAGGCACTGAAGCTTTCTTT,CASRRGGTEAFF
TRBJ1-5,-,TRBV7-2,-,TGTGCCAGCAGCTTAGGGGCGTGGGGGCTGTGGCCCCAGCATTTT,CASSLGAWGLWPQHF
TRBJ2-1,-,TRBV27,-,TGTGCCAGCAGTTCAGGGGTTCGCAATGAGCAGTTCTTC,CASSSGVRNEQFF
TRBJ1-5,-,TRBV6-6,-,TGTGCCAGCAGTTACGGTAGGGATCAGCCCCAGCATTTT,CASSYGRDQPQHF
TRBJ2-5,-,TRBV27,-,TGTGCCAGCAGTCCTAGGGGGAGGCAAGAGACCCAGTACTTC,CASSPRGRQETQYF
TRBJ2-3,TRBD1,TRBV6-8,-,TGTGCCAGCACCGTCTGGGGACAGACAGGCACAGATACGCAGTATTTT,CASTVWGQTGTDTQYF
TRBJ2-3,-,TRBV27,-,TGTGCCAGCAGTTTAGCAGGGGTGAGCACAGATACGCAGTATTTT,CASSLAGVSTDTQYF